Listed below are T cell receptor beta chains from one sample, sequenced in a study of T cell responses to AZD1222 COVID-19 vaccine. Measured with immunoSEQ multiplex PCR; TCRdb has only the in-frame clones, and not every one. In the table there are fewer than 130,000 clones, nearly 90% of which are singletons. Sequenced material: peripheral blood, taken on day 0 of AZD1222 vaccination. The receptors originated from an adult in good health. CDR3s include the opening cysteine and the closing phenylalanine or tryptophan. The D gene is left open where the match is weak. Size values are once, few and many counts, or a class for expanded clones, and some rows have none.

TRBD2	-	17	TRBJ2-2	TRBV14	TGTGCCAGCAGCCGCCGGACACTAGCGTATGACACCGGGGAGCTGTTTTTT	CASSRRTLAYDTGELFF
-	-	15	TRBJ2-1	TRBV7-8	TGTGCCAGCAGCTTCCCGGGAGCCCAAGGCCATGAGCAGTTCTTC	CASSFPGAQGHEQFF
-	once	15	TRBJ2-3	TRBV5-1	TGCGCCAGCAGCTTGGAGCAGCCTAGCACAGATACGCAGTATTTT	CASSLEQPSTDTQYF
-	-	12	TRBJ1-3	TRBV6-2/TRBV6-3	TGTGCCAGCAGTTACGATGGAAACACCATATATTTT	CASSYDGNTIYF
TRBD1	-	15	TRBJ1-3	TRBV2	TGTGCCAGCAGTGAAGGGACAGGCTCTGGAAACACCATATATTTT	CASSEGTGSGNTIYF
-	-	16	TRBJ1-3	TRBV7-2	TGTGCCAGCAGCTTGGTTATGGGGCTCTCTGGAAACACCATATATTTT	CASSLVMGLSGNTIYF
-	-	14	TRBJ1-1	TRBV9	TGTGCCAGCAGTATAACGGGGTCGGCCACTGAAGCTTTCTTT	CASSITGSATEAFF
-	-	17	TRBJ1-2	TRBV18	TGTGCCAGCTCACCACGTCCAGGGATTATATATGACTATGGCTACACCTTC	CASSPRPGIIYDYGYTF
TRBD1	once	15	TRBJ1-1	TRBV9	TGTGCCAGCAGCGTATCGGCAGGGGGGAACACTGAAGCTTTCTTT	CASSVSAGGNTEAFF
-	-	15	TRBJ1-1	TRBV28	TGTGCCAGCAGTTTATGGGGGGCTAGCGGCCCTGAAGCTTTCTTT	CASSLWGASGPEAFF
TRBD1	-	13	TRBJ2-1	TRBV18	TGTGCCAGCTCCCCACAGGGGGCTAGTGAGCAGTTCTTC	CASSPQGASEQFF
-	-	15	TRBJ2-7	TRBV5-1	TGCGCCAGCAGCTTAGAGGGTGTGGGGATCTACGAGCAGTACTTC	CASSLEGVGIYEQYF
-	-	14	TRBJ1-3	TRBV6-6	TGTGCCAGCAGTACGGCGGGGGCTGGAAACACCATATATTTT	CASSTAGAGNTIYF